Listed below are T cell receptor beta chains from one sample, sequenced in a study of shared clonotypes between healthy human individuals. Sequencing used immunoSEQ multiplex PCR; TCRdb keeps in-frame clones, though not all of them. This table holds under 1,900,000 clones, roughly 98.5% found once. Sequencing used naive CD4+ T cells sorted from blood. The receptors come from a man aged 25 to 40 in good health. The CDR3 runs from the conserved cysteine through the conserved F or W. The order of the fields is clone size, J gene, D gene, V gene, CDR3 protein, CDR3 DNA. A D gene is named only where the DNA matches it firmly. Only part of the rows carry a size: once, few, many, or a class if the clone is expanded.

>once|TRBJ1-2|.|TRBV9
CASSVGSNYGYTF
TGTGCCAGCAGCGTAGGATCCAACTATGGCTACACCTTC
>.|TRBJ1-2|.|TRBV14
CASSQDRVNGYTF
TGTGCCAGCAGCCAAGACAGGGTGAATGGCTACACCTTC
>.|TRBJ2-5|.|TRBV28
CASSFGQNVQETQYF
TGTGCCAGCAGTTTTGGACAGAACGTTCAAGAGACCCAGTACTTC
>.|TRBJ2-3|TRBD2|TRBV11-2
CASSFRAGGTFTRTDTQYF
TGTGCCAGCAGCTTTAGGGCGGGAGGGACCTTTACTCGCACAGATACGCAGTATTTT
>.|TRBJ1-4|.|TRBV7-9
CATDPDRPNEKLFF
TGTGCTACAGACCCGGACCGTCCTAATGAAAAACTGTTTTTT
>.|TRBJ2-1|TRBD1|TRBV18
CASSPGTGYNEQFF
TGTGCCAGCTCACCCGGGACAGGCTACAATGAGCAGTTCTTC
>once|TRBJ1-1|.|TRBV10-3
CAISESGAQGSEAFF
TGTGCCATCAGTGAGTCTGGGGCGCAAGGTTCCGAAGCTTTCTTT
>.|TRBJ2-5|.|TRBV2
CASAGDQETQYF
TGTGCCAGCGCAGGAGATCAAGAGACCCAGTACTTC
>.|TRBJ2-1|TRBD2|TRBV7-2
CASSSTGGHNNEQFF
TGTGCCAGCAGCTCAACGGGAGGGCATAACAATGAGCAGTTCTTC
>.|TRBJ2-1|.|TRBV18
CASSPIPSVGNNEQFF
TGTGCCAGCTCACCGATACCTAGCGTAGGTAACAATGAGCAGTTCTTC
>.|TRBJ1-2|TRBD1|TRBV7-9
CASSLQIPTGGAYGYTF
TGTGCCAGCAGCTTACAAATTCCGACAGGGGGGGCCTATGGCTACACCTTC
>.|TRBJ2-3|TRBD2|TRBV15
CATSRDQREGSRYF
TGTGCCACCAGCAGAGATCAGCGGGAGGGATCTAGGTATTTT
>.|TRBJ1-1|TRBD1|TRBV19
CASSSSGQTNTEAFF
TGTGCCAGTAGTAGTTCGGGACAGACGAACACTGAAGCTTTCTTT
>.|TRBJ2-5|.|TRBV6-1
CASSLAGKETQYF
TGTGCCAGCAGTTTAGCCGGAAAAGAGACCCAGTACTTC
>.|TRBJ2-3|.|TRBV6-1
CASSTTRTGQTQYF
TGTGCCAGCAGTACGACCCGGACTGGTCAAACGCAGTATTTT
>.|TRBJ1-1|.|TRBV6-5
CASSFRGPFEAFF
TGTGCCAGCAGTTTTCGGGGGCCCTTTGAAGCTTTCTTT
>.|TRBJ2-7|.|TRBV18
CASSQSGTSFSYEQYF
TGTGCCAGCTCACAGTCAGGGACATCCTTTTCCTACGAGCAGTACTTC
>once|TRBJ2-7|.|TRBV7-7
CAPRQGLYEQYF
TGTGCCCCGCGGCAGGGGCTTTACGAGCAGTACTTC
>.|TRBJ1-1|.|TRBV14
CASSQRDFMNTEAFF
TGTGCCAGCAGCCAGAGGGACTTTATGAACACTGAAGCTTTCTTT
>.|TRBJ2-1|TRBD2|TRBV9
CASSPRGLAGANEQFF
TGTGCCAGCAGCCCTAGGGGACTAGCGGGAGCGAATGAGCAGTTCTTC
>.|TRBJ2-2|TRBD1|TRBV30
CAWRIDRGRITTGELFF
TGTGCCTGGAGAATTGACAGGGGCCGTATTACCACCGGGGAGCTGTTTTTT
>.|TRBJ2-1|.|TRBV2
CASSVTGAGGNEQFF
TGTGCCAGCAGTGTAACGGGAGCGGGTGGGAATGAGCAGTTCTTC
>.|TRBJ1-1|.|TRBV2
CASSEWPRNTEAFF
TGTGCCAGCAGTGAATGGCCTAGGAACACTGAAGCTTTCTTT
>.|TRBJ1-2|.|TRBV28
CASTLGGAYGYTF
TGTGCCAGCACCCTAGGGGGGGCCTATGGCTACACCTTC
>.|TRBJ1-2|.|TRBV5-4
CASSSGLDGSHSYGYTF
TGTGCCAGCAGCTCGGGGCTTGACGGGTCCCATTCCTATGGCTACACCTTC
>.|TRBJ1-2|.|TRBV2
CASSPRVEGQGGYTF
TGTGCCAGCAGTCCCCGGGTCGAGGGGCAGGGTGGCTACACCTTC
>.|TRBJ2-3|TRBD2|TRBV9
CASSAGTSGLLSTQYF
TGTGCCAGCAGCGCCGGGACTAGCGGGCTTCTCAGCACGCAGTATTTT
>.|TRBJ2-2|.|TRBV5-8
CASSLVRAAGELFF
TGTGCCAGCAGCTTGGTCAGGGCCGCCGGGGAGCTGTTTTTT
>.|TRBJ1-5|.|TRBV5-6
CASSLAPGGQPQHF
TGTGCCAGCAGCTTGGCGCCGGGGGGTCAGCCCCAGCATTTT
>.|TRBJ1-1|.|TRBV5-4
CASSLAAGFTEAFF
TGTGCCAGCAGCTTGGCTGCAGGGTTTACTGAAGCTTTCTTT
>once|TRBJ2-7|TRBD2|TRBV29-1
CSVVGRREGGYEQYF
TGCAGCGTTGTGGGCCGCCGGGAGGGTGGCTACGAGCAGTACTTC
>.|TRBJ2-7|.|TRBV18
CASSPTPQDYEQYF
TGTGCCAGCTCACCCACCCCACAAGACTACGAGCAGTACTTC
>.|TRBJ2-1|.|TRBV4-3
CASSQNMIGGGQNNEQFF
TGCGCCAGCAGCCAGAATATGATCGGGGGAGGCCAAAACAATGAGCAGTTCTTC
>.|TRBJ1-5|.|TRBV27
CASSLLAKLSNQPQHF
TGTGCCAGCAGTTTACTTGCCAAACTTAGCAATCAGCCCCAGCATTTT
>.|TRBJ1-5|.|TRBV7-2
CASSVGVQPQHF
TGTGCCAGCAGCGTTGGGGTCCAGCCCCAGCATTTT
>.|TRBJ2-1|.|TRBV6-5
CATSGFRAYNEQFF
TGTGCCACCAGTGGTTTCAGGGCCTACAATGAGCAGTTCTTC
>.|TRBJ1-2|.|TRBV28
CPGALYGYTF
TGTCCCGGAGCCCTATATGGCTACACCTTC
>once|TRBJ2-2|.|TRBV9
CASSVAQGSGELFF
TGTGCCAGCAGCGTAGCACAGGGATCCGGGGAGCTGTTTTTT
>.|TRBJ1-5|TRBD1|TRBV7-8
CASSLASGTGALGNQPQHF
TGTGCCAGCAGCTTAGCTTCCGGGACAGGGGCCTTGGGCAATCAGCCCCAGCATTTT
>.|TRBJ1-2|.|TRBV6-4
CASSDYYDAFWYGYTF
TGTGCCAGCAGTGACTATTACGACGCCTTCTGGTATGGCTACACCTTC
>once|TRBJ2-7|.|TRBV5-1
CASSLAVTRLDEQYF
TGCGCCAGCAGCTTGGCCGTAACTCGACTTGACGAGCAGTACTTC
>.|TRBJ2-7|.|TRBV5-4
CASSQGGGRSYEQYF
TGTGCCAGCAGCCAAGGGGGAGGGCGCTCCTACGAGCAGTACTTC
>.|TRBJ1-3|.|TRBV28
CAIFSGNTIYF
TGTGCCATATTCTCTGGAAACACCATATATTTT
>.|TRBJ2-1|TRBD2|TRBV7-7
CASSSGLAGGRLNEQFF
TGTGCTAGCAGCTCGGGACTAGCGGGAGGAAGGCTCAATGAGCAGTTCTTC
>once|TRBJ2-1|TRBD2|TRBV28
CASSPLAGGHLEQFF
TGTGCCAGCAGTCCGCTAGCGGGAGGGCACCTTGAGCAGTTCTTC